This T cell receptor (beta chain) appears in the sequencing data of a study of long-term antiretroviral therapy in people with HIV. Study details: First collections came about a decade before the 2015 immediate-ART recommendation. Study-wide findings and caveats: Specimen acquisition occurred between about 2004 and 2017, potentially under older ART regimens. Post-treatment diversity went higher with ART but stayed below transplant donor controls.

Survey-level immunoSEQ v3.0 assays were run. Assay used: immunoSEQ multiplex PCR; TCRdb lists only in-frame clones, some missing. Here the sample spans over 25,000 clones, over 80% being singletons. A remark on this clone: Antigen specificity is unknown.

Each participant with HIV received care in the United States. This CDR3 is built from 18 residues. Germline loops: CDR1 SGHVS, CDR2 FNYEAQ. Trimming cost V 5 bases and J 4 bases; bases outside gene matches: 10. The chain combines TRBV7-6 with TRBJ2-1, with 14 bases identical to TRBD2. The source of this sequence is a man aged 25 to 45 with HIV. The sequenced sample was unsorted PBMCs, obtained around 2.8 years after starting antiretroviral therapy. Here the CDR3 DNA reads TGTGCCAGCAGCATGGGACTAGCGGGAGAATGGCTTTACAATGAGCAGTTCTTC. It is translated as CASSMGLAGEWLYNEQFF.